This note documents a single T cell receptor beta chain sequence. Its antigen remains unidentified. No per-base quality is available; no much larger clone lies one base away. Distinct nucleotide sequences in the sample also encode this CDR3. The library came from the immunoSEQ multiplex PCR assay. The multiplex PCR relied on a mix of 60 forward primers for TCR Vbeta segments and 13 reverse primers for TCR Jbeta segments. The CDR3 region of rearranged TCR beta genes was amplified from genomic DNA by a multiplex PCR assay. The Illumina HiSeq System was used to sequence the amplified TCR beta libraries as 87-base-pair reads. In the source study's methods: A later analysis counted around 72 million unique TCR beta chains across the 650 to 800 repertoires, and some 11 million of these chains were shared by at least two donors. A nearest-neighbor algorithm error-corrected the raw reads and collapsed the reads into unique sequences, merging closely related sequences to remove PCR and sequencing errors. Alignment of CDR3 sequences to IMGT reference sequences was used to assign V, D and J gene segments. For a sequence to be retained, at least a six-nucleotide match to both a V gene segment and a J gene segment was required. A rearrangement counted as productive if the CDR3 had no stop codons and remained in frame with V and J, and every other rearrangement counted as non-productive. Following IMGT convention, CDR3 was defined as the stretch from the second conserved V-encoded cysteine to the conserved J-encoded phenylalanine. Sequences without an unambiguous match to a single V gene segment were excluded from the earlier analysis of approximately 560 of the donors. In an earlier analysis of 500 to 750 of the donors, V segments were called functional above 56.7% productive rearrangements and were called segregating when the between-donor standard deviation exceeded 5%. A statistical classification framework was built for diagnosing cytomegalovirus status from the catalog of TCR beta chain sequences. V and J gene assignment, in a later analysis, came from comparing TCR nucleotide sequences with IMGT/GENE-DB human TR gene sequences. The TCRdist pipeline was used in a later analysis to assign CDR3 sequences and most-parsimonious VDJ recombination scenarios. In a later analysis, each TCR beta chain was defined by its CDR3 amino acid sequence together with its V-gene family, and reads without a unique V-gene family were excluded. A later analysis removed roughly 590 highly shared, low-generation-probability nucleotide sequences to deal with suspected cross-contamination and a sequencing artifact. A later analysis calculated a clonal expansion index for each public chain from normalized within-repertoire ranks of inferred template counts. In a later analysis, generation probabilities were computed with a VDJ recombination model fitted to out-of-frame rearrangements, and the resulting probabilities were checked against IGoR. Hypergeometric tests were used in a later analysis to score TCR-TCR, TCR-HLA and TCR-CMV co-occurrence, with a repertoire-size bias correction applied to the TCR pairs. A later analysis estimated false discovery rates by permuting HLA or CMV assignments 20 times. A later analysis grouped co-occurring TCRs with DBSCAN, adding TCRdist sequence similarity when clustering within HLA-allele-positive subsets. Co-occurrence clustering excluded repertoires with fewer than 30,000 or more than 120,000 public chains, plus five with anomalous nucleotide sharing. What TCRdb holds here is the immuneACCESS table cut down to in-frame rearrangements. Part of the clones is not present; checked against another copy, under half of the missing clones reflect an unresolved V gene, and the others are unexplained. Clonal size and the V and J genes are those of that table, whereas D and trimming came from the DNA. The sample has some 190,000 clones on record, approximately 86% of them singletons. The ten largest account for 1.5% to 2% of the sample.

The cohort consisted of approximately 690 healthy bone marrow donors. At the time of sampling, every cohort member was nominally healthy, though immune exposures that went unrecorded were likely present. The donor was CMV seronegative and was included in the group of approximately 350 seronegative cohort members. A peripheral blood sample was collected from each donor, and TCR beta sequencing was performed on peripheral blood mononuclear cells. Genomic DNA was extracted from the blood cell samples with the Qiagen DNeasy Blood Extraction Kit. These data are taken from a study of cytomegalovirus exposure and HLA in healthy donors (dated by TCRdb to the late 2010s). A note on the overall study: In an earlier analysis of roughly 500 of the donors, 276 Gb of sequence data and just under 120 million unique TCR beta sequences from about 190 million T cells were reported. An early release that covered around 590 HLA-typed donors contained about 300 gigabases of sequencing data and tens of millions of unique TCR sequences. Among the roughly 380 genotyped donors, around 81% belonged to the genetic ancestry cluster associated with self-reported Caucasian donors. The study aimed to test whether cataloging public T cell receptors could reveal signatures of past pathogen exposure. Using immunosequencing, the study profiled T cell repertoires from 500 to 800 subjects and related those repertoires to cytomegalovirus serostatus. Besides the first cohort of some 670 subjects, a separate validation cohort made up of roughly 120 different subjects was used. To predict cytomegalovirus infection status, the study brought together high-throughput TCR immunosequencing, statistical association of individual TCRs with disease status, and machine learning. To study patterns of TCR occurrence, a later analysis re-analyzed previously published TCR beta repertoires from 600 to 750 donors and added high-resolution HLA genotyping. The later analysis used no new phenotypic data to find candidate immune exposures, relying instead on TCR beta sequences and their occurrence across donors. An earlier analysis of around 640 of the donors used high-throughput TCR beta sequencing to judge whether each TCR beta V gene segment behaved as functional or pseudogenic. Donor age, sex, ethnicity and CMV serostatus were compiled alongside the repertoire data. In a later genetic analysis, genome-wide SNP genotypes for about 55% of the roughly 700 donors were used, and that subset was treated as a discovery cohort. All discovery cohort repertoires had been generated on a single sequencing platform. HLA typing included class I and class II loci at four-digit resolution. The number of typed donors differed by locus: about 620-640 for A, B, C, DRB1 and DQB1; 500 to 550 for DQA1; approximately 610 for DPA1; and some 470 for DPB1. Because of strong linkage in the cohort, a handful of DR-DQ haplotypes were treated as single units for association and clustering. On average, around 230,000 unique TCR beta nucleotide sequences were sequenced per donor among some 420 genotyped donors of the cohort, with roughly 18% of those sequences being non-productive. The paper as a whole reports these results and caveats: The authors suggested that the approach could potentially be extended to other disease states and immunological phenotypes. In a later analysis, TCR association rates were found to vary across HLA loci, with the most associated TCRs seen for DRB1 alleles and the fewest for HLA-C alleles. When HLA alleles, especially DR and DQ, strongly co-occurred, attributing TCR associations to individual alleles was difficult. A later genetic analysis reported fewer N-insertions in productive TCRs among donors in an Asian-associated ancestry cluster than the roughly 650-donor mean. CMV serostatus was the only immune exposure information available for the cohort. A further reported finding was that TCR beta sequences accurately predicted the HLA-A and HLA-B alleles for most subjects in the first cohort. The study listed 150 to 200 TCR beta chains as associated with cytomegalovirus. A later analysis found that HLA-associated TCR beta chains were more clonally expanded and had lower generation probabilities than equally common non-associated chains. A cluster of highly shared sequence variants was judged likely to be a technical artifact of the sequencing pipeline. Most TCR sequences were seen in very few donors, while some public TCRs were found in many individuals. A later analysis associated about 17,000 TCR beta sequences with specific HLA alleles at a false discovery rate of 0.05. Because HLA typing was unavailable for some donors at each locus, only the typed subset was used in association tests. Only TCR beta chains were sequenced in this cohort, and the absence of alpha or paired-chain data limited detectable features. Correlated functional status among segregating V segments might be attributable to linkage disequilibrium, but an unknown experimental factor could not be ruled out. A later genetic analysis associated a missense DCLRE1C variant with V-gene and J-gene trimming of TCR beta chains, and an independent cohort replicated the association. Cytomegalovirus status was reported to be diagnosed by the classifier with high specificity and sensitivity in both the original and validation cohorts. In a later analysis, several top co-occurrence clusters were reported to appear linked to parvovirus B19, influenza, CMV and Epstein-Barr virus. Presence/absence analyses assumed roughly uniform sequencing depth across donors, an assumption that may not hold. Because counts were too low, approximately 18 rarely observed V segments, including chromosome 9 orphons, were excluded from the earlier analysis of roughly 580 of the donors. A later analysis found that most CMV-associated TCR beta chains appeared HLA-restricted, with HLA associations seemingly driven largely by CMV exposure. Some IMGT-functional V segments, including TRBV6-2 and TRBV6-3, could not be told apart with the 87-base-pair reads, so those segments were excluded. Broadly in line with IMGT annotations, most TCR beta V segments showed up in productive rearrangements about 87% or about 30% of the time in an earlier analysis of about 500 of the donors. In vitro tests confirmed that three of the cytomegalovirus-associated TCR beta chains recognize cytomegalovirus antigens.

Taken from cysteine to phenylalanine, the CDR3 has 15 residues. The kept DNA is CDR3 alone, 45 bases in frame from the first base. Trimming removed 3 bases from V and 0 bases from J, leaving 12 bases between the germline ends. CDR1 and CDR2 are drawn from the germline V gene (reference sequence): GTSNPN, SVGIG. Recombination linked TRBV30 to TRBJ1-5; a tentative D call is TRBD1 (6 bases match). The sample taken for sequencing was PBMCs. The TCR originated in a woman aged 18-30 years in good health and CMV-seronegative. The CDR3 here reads CAWRDSFYSNQPQHF. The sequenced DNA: TGTGCCTGGAGGGACAGCTTCTATAGCAATCAGCCCCAGCATTTT. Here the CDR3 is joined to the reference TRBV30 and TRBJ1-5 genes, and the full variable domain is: SQTIHQWPATLVQPVGSPLSLECTVEGTSNPNLYWYRQAAGRGLQLLFYSVGIGQISSEVPQNLSASRPQDRQFILSSKKLLLSDSGFYLCAWRDSFYSNQPQHFGDGTRLSIL.